The 29 T cell receptor beta chains below come from one sample, sequenced in a study of PD-1 blockade in classical Hodgkin lymphoma. Every patient had relapsed following autologous stem cell transplantation, and cohorts differed in brentuximab vedotin exposure. Profiling relied on immunoSEQ multiplex PCR, and the TCRdb table lists in-frame clones only, not all of them. The sample holds over 50,000 clones; approximately 73% are singletons and the top ten take roughly 16%. Material: peripheral blood mononuclear cells (PBMCs), obtained before the second cycle of nivolumab. These receptors originate from a human donor with classical Hodgkin lymphoma.

The V call is TRBV6-5, the J call TRBJ2-1; 7 bases line up with TRBD1. V lost 4 bases to trimming and J lost 9 bases; unmatched junction nucleotides: 3. The CDR3 is made up of 12 amino acids. CDR1 and CDR2 (germline): MNHEY, SVGAGI. CDR3 residues: CASSFRTGEQFF. The CDR3 DNA is TGTGCCAGCAGTTTCCGGACAGGTGAGCAGTTCTTC.

This rearrangement joins TRBV30 to TRBJ1-3; no clear D. The germline V gene has CDR1 GTSNPN and CDR2 SVGIG (reference sequence). V was shortened by 3 bases and J by 0 bases, with 6 bases between the two germline ends. The CDR3 extends over 13 amino acids. This CDR3 is CAWRAGSGNTIYF. The CDR3, as DNA: TGTGCCTGGAGGGCAGGCTCTGGAAACACCATATATTTT.

V gene TRBV14 combines with J gene TRBJ2-1; D may match TRBD1 or TRBD2 (5 bases each). The CDR3 runs 15 residues. Germline V gives CDR1 SGHDN, CDR2 FVKESK. Trimming took 5 bases from V and 2 from J, leaving 13 bases between them. The DNA of the CDR3 is TGTGCCAGCAGCGGGACGGCAGGGCCCTACAATGAGCAGTTCTTC. It codes for CASSGTAGPYNEQFF.

The V gene is TRBV30, the J gene TRBJ1-5; 8 nucleotides agree with TRBD1. J gave up 8 bases and V 4 bases, and 10 bases lay outside the gene matches. CDR1 is GTSNPN and CDR2 is SVGIG in the germline V gene (reference sequence). CDR3 size: 14 residues. As DNA, the CDR3 is TGTGCCTGGAACCGCAGACAGGGGTTTGAGCCCCAGCATTTT. It specifies CAWNRRQGFEPQHF.

The chain links TRBV21-1 to TRBJ2-1; TRBD2, the table's D call, lacks a check against the DNA. TRBV21-1 is a known pseudogene. The length of the CDR3 is 15 residues. The CDR3 nucleotides read TGTGCCAGCAGCAAGGGACTAGCGGAGTACAATGAGCAGTTCTTC. Protein product: CASSKGLAEYNEQFF.

V usage is TRBV18 and J usage is TRBJ1-2; no reliable D call. This CDR3 has 13 amino acids. Germline CDR1 and CDR2: KGHSH and LQKENI. The V gene lost 1 base and the J gene lost 6 bases, with 9 bases spanning the gap. The CDR3 loop is CASSPQNSNGYTF. The CDR3, as DNA: TGTGCCAGCTCACCACAGAACAGTAATGGCTACACCTTC.

The chain recombines TRBV19 with TRBJ2-5; 12 bases agree with TRBD2. CDR1 and CDR2 (germline): LNHDA, SQIVND (reference sequence). The V gene end was trimmed by 4 bases and the J gene end by 2 bases; junction bases not matched to a gene: 5. This CDR3 comprises 16 residues. CDR3 DNA sequence: TGTGCCAGTAGTACCTGGACTAGCGGGGAACAAGAGACCCAGTACTTC. Its protein product is CASSTWTSGEQETQYF.

J is TRBJ1-1 and V is TRBV2, with D possibly being TRBD1 (5 bases). This CDR3 spans 13 amino acids. V lost 6 bases to trimming and J lost 0 bases, with 8 bases between them. The germline V gene encodes CDR1 SNHLY and CDR2 FYNNEI. The CDR3 sequence is CASREGMNTEAFF. The CDR3 coding sequence is TGTGCCAGCAGGGAGGGGATGAACACTGAAGCTTTCTTT.

The J gene is TRBJ2-1, the V gene TRBV9, with 10 bases fitting TRBD2. Trimming at V came to 0 bases and at J to 6 bases, leaving 6 bases not matched to a gene. CDR1 and CDR2 (germline): SGDLS, YYNGEE. The CDR3 extends over 16 amino acids. The CDR3 bases are TGTGCCAGCAGCGTAGCCCTAGCGGGGGAATTCAATGAGCAGTTCTTC. Its protein product is CASSVALAGEFNEQFF.

This clone was seen only a few times. The chain couples TRBV7-2 to TRBJ2-7, with unresolved D. The V gene's germline CDR1 is SGHTA and CDR2 FQGNSA. CDR3 length: 14 residues. V dropped 0 bases and J dropped 6 bases, with 12 bases sitting between them. The CDR3 sequence: CASSLATTASEQYF. The CDR3 nucleotides are TGTGCCAGCAGCTTAGCCACTACCGCCTCCGAGCAGTACTTC.

V gene TRBV28 combines with J gene TRBJ2-1; the D is unclear. The CDR3 sequence is 12 residues long. Germline V gene sequence: CDR1 MDHEN, CDR2 SYDVKM. Between the trimmed V and J ends, which lost 5 bases and 7 bases, there was a span of 9 bases. CDR3 protein: CASSRYSNEQFF. CDR3 coding DNA: TGTGCCAGCAGTCGTTACAGTAATGAGCAGTTCTTC. Full variable domain (outside the CDR3, taken from reference TRBV28 and TRBJ2-1): DVKVTQSSRYLVKRTGEKVFLECVQDMDHENMFWYRQDPGLGLRLIYFSYDVKMKEKGDIPEGYSVSREKKERFSLILESASTNQTSMYLCASSRYSNEQFFGPGTRLTVL.

The rearrangement links TRBV5-8 to TRBJ2-3; TRBD2 aligns across 12 bases. V lost 6 bases and J lost 6; bases outside the gene matches: 11. CDR3 length: 16 residues. Germline V CDR1 and CDR2: SGHTS, YDEGEE. The CDR3 region has the DNA TGTGCCAGCACCCTGCTAGCGGGAGGGCCCACGGATACGCAGTATTTT. It specifies CASTLLAGGPTDTQYF.

Of note for this clone: This specimen includes other DNA sequences encoding the same CDR3. The genes are TRBV6-5 and TRBJ1-5; a possible D gene is TRBD1 (5 bases). The CDR3 covers 13 residues. Per the germline V gene, CDR1 is MNHEY and CDR2 is SVGAGI. The V gene lost 6 bases and the J gene lost 3 bases, with 9 bases spanning the gap. CDR3 protein: CASRGTVNQPQHF. Written as DNA, the CDR3 is TGTGCCAGCAGGGGGACCGTCAATCAGCCCCAGCATTTT.

This chain links TRBV11-2 with TRBJ1-5, with unresolved D. The CDR3 totals 13 residues. Germline V lookup: CDR1 SGHAT, CDR2 FQNNGV. V lost 3 bases, J lost 5 bases, and 8 bases lay in between. The CDR3 spells CASSFAADQPQHF. In nucleotides, the CDR3 is TGTGCCAGCAGCTTCGCAGCGGATCAGCCCCAGCATTTT.

CDR3 sequence reads: CASSLRLATDTQYF. CDR3 bases: TGTGCCAGCAGCCTACGTCTTGCCACAGATACGCAGTATTTT. The chain links TRBV14 to TRBJ2-3; D remains unclear. Trimming took off 4 bases at V and 2 bases at J, with 10 bases between the two ends. CDR1 and CDR2 (germline): SGHDN, FVKESK. The CDR3 runs to 14 residues.

This chain uses TRBV5-4 with TRBJ1-2, with a weak D call TRBD1 (5 bases). The V end lost 4 bases, the J end lost 6 bases, and 19 bases lay between the germline ends. In germline, CDR1 is SGHNT, CDR2 YYREEE (reference sequence). This CDR3 contains 15 residues. CDR3 coding DNA: TGTGCCAGCAGCCCAACCCAGAAGACAGTCGATGGCTACACCTTC. It yields the protein CASSPTQKTVDGYTF.

J is TRBJ1-5 and V is TRBV30; 8 nucleotides align to TRBD1. The CDR3 runs to 13 residues. The V gene end was trimmed by 5 bases and the J gene end by 2 bases; junction bases not matched to a gene: 2. Germline CDR1 GTSNPN, CDR2 SVGIG (reference sequence). The CDR3 spells CAWDRGGNQPQHF. The CDR3 DNA follows: TGTGCCTGGGACAGGGGCGGCAATCAGCCCCAGCATTTT.

The genes are TRBV5-4 and TRBJ1-1; TRBD1 agrees at 8 bases. CDR3 length: 15 amino acids. The trim removed 2 bases at V and 2 bases at J, leaving 5 bases unmatched. The V gene's germline CDR1 is SGHNT and CDR2 YYREEE (reference sequence). CDR3 region: CASSLPGQGNTEAFF. In nucleotides, the CDR3 is TGTGCCAGCAGCTTACCAGGACAGGGCAACACTGAAGCTTTCTTT.

The gene calls are TRBV4-1 and TRBJ2-7; 7 bases agree with TRBD2. Germline assignment: CDR1 MGHRA and CDR2 YSYEKL. V lost 0 bases, J lost 2 bases, and 10 bases stayed unmatched. CDR3 length equals 17 residues. CDR3 DNA: TGCGCCAGCAGCCAAGAGTGGCTAGCGGACACAGCCTACGAGCAGTACTTC. Amino acid sequence: CASSQEWLADTAYEQYF.

This chain links TRBV30 with TRBJ2-7; D might be TRBD1 (5 bases). The V end was cut by 3 bases, the J end by 0 bases, with 12 bases between. The CDR3 contains 14 residues. The germline V gene encodes CDR1 GTSNPN and CDR2 SVGIG (reference sequence). The DNA of the CDR3 is TGTGCCTGGAGCTGGGGCAGTCTCTCCTACGAGCAGTACTTC. It is translated as CAWSWGSLSYEQYF.

The rearrangement uses TRBV7-9 and TRBJ1-1; D uncertain. This CDR3 is built from 13 residues. Trimming took 5 bases from V and 8 from J, leaving 15 bases between them. The V gene's germline CDR1 is SEHNR and CDR2 FQNEAQ (reference sequence). CDR3 residues: CASSLQTVPEAFF. For the CDR3, the DNA is TGTGCCAGCAGCCTTCAAACAGTACCCGAAGCTTTCTTT. The full variable domain, its missing parts supplied by reference TRBV7-9 and TRBJ1-1, is DTGVSQNPRHKITKRGQNVTFRCDPISEHNRLYWYRQTLGQGPEFLTYFQNEAQLEKSRLLSDRFSAERPKGSFSTLEIQRTEQGDSAMYLCASSLQTVPEAFFGQGTRLTVV.

This chain links TRBV6-6 with TRBJ1-2; D perhaps matches TRBD1 (6 bases). The CDR3 contains 12 residues. Trimming removed 6 bases from V and 5 bases from J, with 10 bases in between. The germline gives CDR1 MNHNY, CDR2 SVGAGI (reference sequence). The DNA for the CDR3 is TGTGCCAGCAGGGACAGAGAATATGGCTACACCTTC. Its translation: CASRDREYGYTF.

There are a few counts of this clone. Other DNA sequences in this sample translate to the same CDR3. The genes are TRBV13 and TRBJ2-7; TRBD2 matches at 7 bases. Germline CDR1 PRHDT, CDR2 FYEKMQ (reference sequence). This CDR3 is built from 14 residues. V shed 0 bases and J 2 bases; nucleotides not matched to a gene: 1. In DNA form, the CDR3 reads TGTGCCAGCAGCTTAGGGGGACTACCCTACGAGCAGTACTTC. This codes for CASSLGGLPYEQYF.

The V gene is TRBV25-1, the J gene TRBJ2-7; D is perhaps TRBD2 (6 bases). The CDR3 loop spans 12 amino acids. Trimming removed 8 bases at V and 0 bases at J, with 8 bases between. Germline CDR1 MGHDK, CDR2 SYGVNS. CDR3 in amino acids: CASRRDSYEQYF. The CDR3 DNA sequence: TGTGCCAGCCGGCGGGACTCCTACGAGCAGTACTTC.

The chain joins TRBV28 to TRBJ1-5; D not certain. V lost 4 bases to trimming and J lost 2 bases, with 18 bases between them. Germline lookup yields CDR1 MDHEN and CDR2 SYDVKM. The CDR3 consists of 17 residues. CDR3 DNA: TGTGCCAGCAGTTCAGCTTGGCCGGGAGGTGGCAATCAGCCCCAGCATTTT. The encoded protein is CASSSAWPGGGNQPQHF.

The chain combines TRBV28 with TRBJ1-2; D may be TRBD1 (5 bases). Between the trimmed V and J ends, which lost 2 bases and 6 bases, there was a span of 13 bases. Looked up from germline, CDR1 is MDHEN and CDR2 is SYDVKM. The CDR3 spans 14 residues. The CDR3 region has the DNA TGTGCCAGCAGTTTACGACAGCGGCGAGATGGCTACACCTTC. As protein: CASSLRQRRDGYTF.

The chain couples TRBV5-6 to TRBJ1-2, with D possibly being TRBD1 (6 bases). This CDR3 has 16 residues. Germline CDR1 SGHDT, CDR2 YYEEEE. Trimming stripped 1 base from V and 1 base from J, with 14 bases between. This CDR3 reads CASSLQAGADNYGYTF. The DNA for the CDR3 is TGTGCCAGCAGCTTGCAGGCAGGGGCTGATAACTATGGCTACACCTTC. Full variable domain (remainder filled in from reference TRBV5-6 and TRBJ1-2): DAGVTQSPTHLIKTRGQQVTLRCSPKSGHDTVSWYQQALGQGPQFIFQYYEEEERQRGNFPDRFSGHQFPNYSSELNVNALLLGDSALYLCASSLQAGADNYGYTFGSGTRLTVV.

This clone was observed at least ten times. The CDR3 spells CSVGGRGGNQPQHF. In nucleotides, the CDR3 is TGCAGCGTTGGAGGCAGGGGAGGCAATCAGCCCCAGCATTTT. The chain couples TRBV29-1 to TRBJ1-5; D perhaps matches TRBD1 (6 bases). V was shortened by 4 bases and J by 2 bases, with 12 bases between the two germline ends. Per the germline V gene, CDR1 is SQVTM and CDR2 is ANQGSEA. The CDR3 covers 14 residues. The full variable domain, rest sourced from reference TRBV29-1 and TRBJ1-5, is SAVISQKPSRDICQRGTSLTIQCQVDSQVTMMFWYRQQPGQSLTLIATANQGSEATYESGFVIDKFPISRPNLTFSTLTVSNMSPEDSSIYLCSVGGRGGNQPQHFGDGTRLSIL.

The chain links TRBV6-5 to TRBJ2-1; 11 positions agree with TRBD2. Losses at the gene ends were 5 bases for V and 10 bases for J; bases not matched to a gene: 7. Germline lookup yields CDR1 MNHEY and CDR2 SVGAGI. The CDR3 has 14 amino acids. CDR3 amino acids: CASSRTSGPPEQFF. The DNA for the CDR3 is TGTGCCAGCAGTCGGACTAGCGGGCCGCCGGAGCAGTTCTTC.